The TCR beta chain under discussion was sequenced for a study of cytomegalovirus exposure and HLA in healthy donors. The donors comprised healthy bone marrow donors. The junction had 4 bases not matched to a gene; V was cut back by 2 bases and J by 2 bases. CDR1 is WNHNN, CDR2 SYGVQD, per germline (reference sequence). This CDR3 is 15 amino acids long. This PCR relied on a set of 60 Vbeta primers and 13 Jbeta primers. The protocol was immunoSEQ multiplex PCR, while the TCRdb copy is restricted to in-frame clones and leaves out a portion. There are around 67,000 clones in the sample; around 74% occur only once, and approximately 22% lies in the top ten. This clone was observed a handful of times.

The chain is built from TRBV10-1 and TRBJ2-7, with TRBD2 matching 9 bases. The TCR was taken from a young woman in good health and CMV-seropositive. Sequencing was carried out using PBMCs. The CDR3, as DNA: TGCGCCAGCAGTGAGGGGTCTAGCGGGACCTACGAGCAGTACTTC. Protein product: CASSEGSSGTYEQYF.